This entry lists 5 T cell receptor beta chains sequenced from one sample in a study of T cells in Graves' hyperthyroidism and ophthalmopathy (dated by TCRdb to the late 2010s). Preparation of the library involved multiplex PCR. For sequencing, an Illumina HiSeq 2000 was employed. The TCR beta CDR3 regions were amplified from RNA transcripts. For the first round of RT-PCR on the TCR CDR3, the HTBI primer set was used together with the Qiagen OneStep RT-PCR kit. The raw public data were reprocessed by TCRdb itself: fastp quality trimming at Q25, MiXCR clonotype calling, in-frame beta chains only. Each CDR3 protein appears once, grouped with its most common genes and DNA. The sample has more than 55,000 distinct CDR3 sequences on record, 53% of them singletons. The ten largest clones add up to approximately 3.3% of the sample. Sequenced sample: blood. These receptors were taken from a woman aged 55-70 years with Graves' ophthalmopathy.

This clonotype showed up many times. A much larger clone sits a single nucleotide away, making a read error possible. J is TRBJ2-7 and V is TRBV11-2, with D perhaps being TRBD1 or TRBD2 (5 bases each). The V end was cut by 5 bases, the J end by 2 bases, with 19 bases between. Germline assignment: CDR1 SGHAT and CDR2 FQNNGV. This CDR3 comprises 16 residues. The CDR3 DNA sequence: TGTGCCAGCAGCCCGGCGGGCAGGGAAGGTGCCTACGAGCAGTACTTC. Protein sequence: CASSPAGREGAYEQYF.

This clonotype showed up many times. The chain joins TRBV19 to TRBJ2-5, with D perhaps matching TRBD1 or TRBD2 (5 bases each). This CDR3 contains 15 residues. Germline CDR1 LNHDA, CDR2 SQIVND (reference sequence). V lost 1 base, J lost 1 base, and 10 bases lay in between. For the CDR3, the DNA is TGTGCCAGTAGTATAGCCCGGGACCCCCAAGAGACCCAGTACTTC. Protein product: CASSIARDPQETQYF. Complete variable domain (other parts from reference TRBV19 and TRBJ2-5): DGGITQSPKYLFRKEGQNVTLSCEQNLNHDAMYWYRQDPGQGLRLIYYSQIVNDFQKGDIAEGYSVSREKKESFPLTVTSAQKNPTAFYLCASSIARDPQETQYFGPGTRLLVL.

This chain links TRBV12-5 with TRBJ2-6; 7 bases align to TRBD2. The ends lost 8 bases at V and 0 bases at J; junction bases unmatched: 7. CDR3 size: 16 residues. The germline CDR1 and CDR2 sequences are LGHNT and FRNRAP. CDR3 sequence (DNA): TGTGCTAGTTGGGAGGGACGGAGCTCTGGGGCCAACGTCCTGACTTTC. It specifies CASWEGRSSGANVLTF.

The chain combines TRBV7-9 with TRBJ1-2; TRBD1 matches 9 bases. The CDR3 is 13 residues long. The germline CDR1 and CDR2 sequences are SEHNR and FQNEAQ (reference sequence). The trim removed 3 bases at V and 6 bases at J, leaving 2 bases unmatched. CDR3 protein: CASSLTGGHGYTF. CDR3 DNA sequence: TGTGCCAGCAGCTTGACAGGGGGTCATGGCTACACCTTC. Full variable domain (remainder filled in from reference TRBV7-9 and TRBJ1-2): DTGVSQNPRHKITKRGQNVTFRCDPISEHNRLYWYRQTLGQGPEFLTYFQNEAQLEKSRLLSDRFSAERPKGSFSTLEIQRTEQGDSAMYLCASSLTGGHGYTFGSGTRLTVV.

In its sample, this clonotype was seen many times. The gene calls are TRBV28 and TRBJ1-2, with 8 bases matching TRBD1. The V segment lost 5 bases and the J segment 8 bases; nucleotides outside the gene matches: 10. The CDR3 is 14 residues long. CDR1 and CDR2 from the germline V gene are MDHEN and SYDVKM. Here the CDR3 DNA reads TGTGCCAGCAGTCCCCAGGGGGCAGCCAGGGGCTACACCTTC. It codes for CASSPQGAARGYTF.